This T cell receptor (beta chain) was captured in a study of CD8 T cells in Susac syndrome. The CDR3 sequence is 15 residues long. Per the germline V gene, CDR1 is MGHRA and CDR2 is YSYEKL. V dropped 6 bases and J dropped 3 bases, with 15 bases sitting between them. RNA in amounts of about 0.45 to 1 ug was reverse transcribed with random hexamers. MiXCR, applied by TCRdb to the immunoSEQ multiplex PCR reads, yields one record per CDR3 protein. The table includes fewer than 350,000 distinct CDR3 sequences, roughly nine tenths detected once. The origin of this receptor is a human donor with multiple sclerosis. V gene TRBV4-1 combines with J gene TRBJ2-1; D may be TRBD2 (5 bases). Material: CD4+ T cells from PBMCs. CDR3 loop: CASRSPGSGYNEQFF. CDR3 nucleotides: TGCGCCAGCAGGTCCCCGGGGAGCGGCTACAATGAGCAGTTCTTC.